These T cell receptor beta chains were read from a single sample in a study of T cells in Graves' hyperthyroidism and ophthalmopathy. MiXCR was run by TCRdb on the multiplex PCR reads, yielding one entry per CDR3 protein. Found here are almost 600,000 distinct CDR3 sequences, just over 45% of them singletons; the top ten hold more than 7.5%. The sequencing input was peripheral blood or thyroid tissue (not recorded which). These receptors originate from a young woman with Graves' hyperthyroidism. The CDR3 runs from the conserved cysteine through the conserved F or W. D genes are given only for firm matches. Clone size, where shown, is once, few, many, or a class for clones that have expanded.

CDR3	DNA	J	size	V	D
CASSRTGNRSNQPQHF	TGTGCCAGTAGCCGGACAGGGAACAGAAGCAATCAGCCCCAGCATTTT	TRBJ1-5	many	TRBV19	TRBD1
CASSLWVVSHETQYF	TGTGCCAGCAGCTTATGGGTGGTTAGCCACGAGACCCAGTACTTC	TRBJ2-5	many	TRBV7-2	.
CASSVGALSGANVLTF	TGTGCCAGCAGCGTAGGGGCCCTCTCTGGGGCCAACGTCCTGACTTTC	TRBJ2-6	many	TRBV9	.
CASSAGGTAYEQYF	TGTGCCAGTAGTGCAGGGGGTACAGCTTACGAGCAGTACTTC	TRBJ2-7	.	TRBV19	TRBD1
CASSSQLAGGRKLFF	TGTGCCAGCAGTTCCCAACTAGCGGGAGGGCGCAAACTGTTTTTT	TRBJ1-4	.	TRBV12-3/TRBV12-4	.
CASSGEGVGYTF	TGTGCCAGCAGCGGGGAGGGAGTTGGCTACACCTTC	TRBJ1-2	.	TRBV2	.
CASSSLGTVNTEAFF	TGTGCCAGCAGTTCCCTCGGGACGGTGAACACTGAAGCTTTCTTT	TRBJ1-1	once	TRBV25-1	.
CASTPGAGNTIYF	TGTGCCAGCACGCCTGGGGCTGGAAACACCATATATTTT	TRBJ1-3	many	TRBV7-6	.
CASSPGQGMADTQYF	TGTGCCAGCAGCCCCGGTCAGGGGATGGCAGATACGCAGTATTTT	TRBJ2-3	many	TRBV7-9	.
CSRAKGRESEQYF	TGCAGTAGGGCGAAGGGGCGGGAGAGTGAGCAGTACTTC	TRBJ2-7	.	TRBV20-1	TRBD2
CASSSGRFATNEKLFF	TGTGCCAGTAGTAGCGGACGGTTTGCAACTAATGAAAAACTGTTTTTT	TRBJ1-4	many	TRBV19	.
CASSEVIYGYTF	TGTGCCAGCAGTGAAGTGATCTATGGCTACACCTTC	TRBJ1-2	many	TRBV6-1	.
CASSVEDWAELFF	TGTGCCAGCAGCGTAGAGGACTGGGCGGAGCTGTTTTTT	TRBJ2-2	many	TRBV9	.
CATSDLIFAGVDEQFF	TGTGCCACCAGTGATTTGATTTTTGCGGGAGTCGATGAGCAGTTCTTC	TRBJ2-1	.	TRBV24-1	TRBD2
CASILNRGSKETQYF	TGTGCCAGCATACTGAACCGGGGTTCCAAAGAGACCCAGTACTTC	TRBJ2-5	many	TRBV2	.
CATSDLNTEAFF	TGTGCCACCAGTGATTTAAACACTGAAGCTTTCTTT	TRBJ1-1	many	TRBV24-1	.
CASSSRTSGRYEQYF	TGTGCCAGCAGTTCCCGGACTAGCGGGAGGTACGAGCAGTACTTC	TRBJ2-7	many	TRBV7-9	TRBD2
CASTGAEREQYF	TGTGCCAGCACAGGGGCCGAGCGCGAGCAGTACTTC	TRBJ2-7	few	TRBV27	.
CASSHDQVEETQYF	TGTGCCAGCAGCCACGATCAGGTAGAAGAGACCCAGTACTTC	TRBJ2-5	many	TRBV6-5	.
CSANTQGARAFF	TGCAGTGCTAACACACAGGGGGCTCGAGCTTTCTTT	TRBJ1-1	.	TRBV20-1	TRBD1
CASSPGQDGANVLTF	TGTGCCAGCAGCCCGGGACAGGATGGGGCCAACGTCCTGACTTTC	TRBJ2-6	.	TRBV7-2	TRBD1
CSLDRAYEQYF	TGCAGCTTGGACAGAGCCTACGAGCAGTACTTC	TRBJ2-7	.	TRBV29-1	.
CASNPGGPGNTIYF	TGTGCCAGCAACCCAGGGGGACCTGGAAACACCATATATTTT	TRBJ1-3	many	TRBV2	TRBD1
CASSDRITEAFF	TGTGCCAGCAGTGATCGTATCACTGAAGCTTTCTTT	TRBJ1-1	many	TRBV25-1	.
CASSILDSHEQYF	TGCGCCAGCAGCATACTGGACAGTCACGAGCAGTACTTC	TRBJ2-7	many	TRBV5-1	.
CASSPYRLAGGHDNEQYF	TGTGCCAGCAGCCCCTACCGACTAGCGGGAGGGCATGACAATGAGCAGTACTTC	TRBJ2-7	many	TRBV7-2	TRBD2
CASGLLYMSTDTQYF	TGTGCTAGTGGTTTGCTCTACATGAGCACAGATACGCAGTATTTT	TRBJ2-3	few	TRBV12-5	.
CSALPGRGNTGELFF	TGCAGTGCTCTCCCAGGGCGGGGAAACACCGGGGAGCTGTTTTTT	TRBJ2-2	many	TRBV20-1	.
CASSGGGWSTEAFF	TGTGCCAGCAGTGGGGGAGGATGGAGCACTGAAGCTTTCTTT	TRBJ1-1	many	TRBV2	.
CASSLAQTITEAFF	TGTGCCAGCAGCTTAGCCCAGACCATCACTGAAGCTTTCTTT	TRBJ1-1	many	TRBV7-2	.
CASSPRRDRAHEQYF	TGTGCCAGTAGCCCACGCCGGGACAGGGCCCACGAGCAGTACTTC	TRBJ2-7	many	TRBV19	TRBD1
CASSQGIDTPGANVLTF	TGTGCCAGTAGTCAAGGGATTGACACACCTGGGGCCAACGTCCTGACTTTC	TRBJ2-6	.	TRBV19	.
CAWSEQLNTEAFF	TGTGCCTGGAGCGAACAGCTGAACACTGAAGCTTTCTTT	TRBJ1-1	few	TRBV30	.
CSSQDLGGPETQYF	TGCAGCAGCCAAGATCTGGGAGGCCCAGAGACCCAGTACTTC	TRBJ2-5	.	TRBV29-1	.
CASSFGTSVNTGELFF	TGTGCCAGCAGCTTTGGGACTAGCGTGAACACCGGGGAGCTGTTTTTT	TRBJ2-2	once	TRBV5-4	TRBD2
CAITEGTGVGEQYF	TGTGCCATCACCGAAGGGACAGGGGTTGGGGAGCAGTACTTC	TRBJ2-7	.	TRBV10-3	TRBD1
CASSWDAKNIQYF	TGTGCCAGCAGCTGGGACGCCAAAAACATTCAGTACTTC	TRBJ2-4	.	TRBV7-9	.
CASSRGTSYYEQYF	TGTGCCAGCAGCCGCGGGACTAGCTACTACGAGCAGTACTTC	TRBJ2-7	many	TRBV14	TRBD2
CSARGDTGDQETQYF	TGCAGTGCTAGGGGGGACACGGGGGATCAAGAGACCCAGTACTTC	TRBJ2-5	.	TRBV20-1	.
CASSLGRTYSNQPQHF	TGTGCCAGCAGCCTAGGACGTACCTATAGCAATCAGCCCCAGCATTTT	TRBJ1-5	many	TRBV7-8	.
CASSPRGPNQPQHF	TGTGCCAGCAGTCCCCGGGGGCCCAATCAGCCCCAGCATTTT	TRBJ1-5	.	TRBV11-3	.
CASSYTTGEDGNSPLHF	TGTGCCAGCAGTTACACGACAGGGGAGGACGGTAATTCACCCCTCCACTTT	TRBJ1-6	.	TRBV6-5	TRBD1
CASTSFRGYNEKLFF	TGTGCCAGCACCAGCTTCCGGGGCTATAATGAAAAACTGTTTTTT	TRBJ1-4	.	TRBV2	.
CASSLESTIGQLTGELFF	TGTGCCAGCAGCTTAGAAAGTACTATTGGACAGCTCACCGGGGAGCTGTTTTTT	TRBJ2-2	.	TRBV11-2	.
CASLLNEKLFF	TGTGCCAGCCTACTAAATGAAAAACTGTTTTTT	TRBJ1-4	many	TRBV2	.
CASSLTLTRSDTQYF	TGTGCCAGCAGCTTAACCCTTACTAGGTCAGATACGCAGTATTTT	TRBJ2-3	.	TRBV7-9	.
CAIRRELAGGQTQYF	TGTGCCATCAGGAGGGAACTAGCGGGAGGTCAGACCCAGTACTTC	TRBJ2-5	.	TRBV10-3	TRBD2
CASSEAMGSYEQYF	TGTGCCAGCAGTGAAGCGATGGGATCCTACGAGCAGTACTTC	TRBJ2-7	many	TRBV2	.
CASSTPPPGANVLTF	TGTGCCAGTAGTACCCCTCCGCCTGGGGCCAACGTCCTGACTTTC	TRBJ2-6	many	TRBV19	.